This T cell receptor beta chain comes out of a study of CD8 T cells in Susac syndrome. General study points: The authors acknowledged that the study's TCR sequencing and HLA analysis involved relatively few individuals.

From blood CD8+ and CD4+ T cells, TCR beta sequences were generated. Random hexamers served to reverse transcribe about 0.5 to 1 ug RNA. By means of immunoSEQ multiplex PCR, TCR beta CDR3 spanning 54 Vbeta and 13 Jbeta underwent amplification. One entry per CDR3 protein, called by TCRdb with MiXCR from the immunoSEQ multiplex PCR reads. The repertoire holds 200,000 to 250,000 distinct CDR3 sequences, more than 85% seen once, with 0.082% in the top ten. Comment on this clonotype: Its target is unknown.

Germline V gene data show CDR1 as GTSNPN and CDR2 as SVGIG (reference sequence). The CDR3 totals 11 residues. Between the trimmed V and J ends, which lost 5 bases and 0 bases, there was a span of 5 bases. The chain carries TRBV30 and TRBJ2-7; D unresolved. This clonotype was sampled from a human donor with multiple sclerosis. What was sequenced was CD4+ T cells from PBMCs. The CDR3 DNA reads TGTGCCTGGGCCGCCTCCTACGAGCAGTACTTC. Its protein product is CAWAASYEQYF.